The next 28 T cell receptor beta chains were all read from a single sample in a study of multiple sclerosis patients with progressive multifocal leukoencephalopathy (dated by TCRdb to about 2019). Sample time point, as interpreted from the label and publication: before natalizumab initiation. The library was made by the immunoSEQ multiplex PCR assay. Held by TCRdb, this immuneACCESS table contains in-frame sequences only and omits some clones. Under half of the omission traces to an unresolved V gene where checked; the cause of the rest is unknown. The sample profile shows around 28,000 clones; approximately 90% of them were found once. Approximately 1.1% of the sample lies in the top ten. Sequencing was done on a sample of PBMCs. Receptor source: a human donor with multiple sclerosis.

The rearrangement links TRBV10-2 to TRBJ1-5; the match to TRBD1 covers 7 bases. Germline CDR1 is WSHSY and CDR2 is SAAADI. This CDR3 region has 13 residues. V was pared by 8 bases and J by 3 bases, with 4 bases of the junction left unmatched. The CDR3 region has the DNA TGCGCCAGCGGAGACAGGGACAATCAGCCCCAGCATTTT. Translation gives CASGDRDNQPQHF.

The chain is built from TRBV5-6 and TRBJ2-5; TRBD1 aligns across 7 bases. The J segment lost 5 bases and the V segment lost 4 bases, leaving 8 bases of the junction unmatched. The CDR3 totals 14 residues. Germline V lookup: CDR1 SGHDT, CDR2 YYEEEE. The CDR3 DNA follows: TGTGCCAGCAGCCAAATTACAGGGGAGGAGACCCAGTACTTC. It is translated as CASSQITGEETQYF.

The chain joins TRBV7-8 to TRBJ2-3; no clear D gene. V dropped 6 bases and J dropped 3 bases, with 7 bases sitting between them. The CDR3 totals 12 residues. Germline V CDR1 and CDR2: SGHVS, FQNEAQ. The CDR3 loop is CASRGDTDTQYF. The CDR3 coding sequence is TGTGCCAGCAGAGGTGATACAGATACGCAGTATTTT. Full variable domain (outside the CDR3, taken from reference TRBV7-8 and TRBJ2-3): GAGVSQSPRYKVAKRGQDVALRCDPISGHVSLFWYQQALGQGPEFLTYFQNEAQLDKSGLPSDRFFAERPEGSVSTLKIQRTQQEDSAVYLCASRGDTDTQYFGPGTRLTVL.

V and J are TRBV2 and TRBJ2-2; either TRBD1 or TRBD2 may supply D (5 bases each). This CDR3 spans 14 amino acids. Trimming took 3 bases from V and 6 from J, leaving 11 bases between them. CDR1 and CDR2 (germline): SNHLY, FYNNEI. The CDR3 DNA reads as TGTGCCAGCAGTGAGAGGGGAAGAGCCGGGGAGCTGTTTTTT. It encodes CASSERGRAGELFF.

The chain uses TRBV29-1 and TRBJ1-1, with TRBD1 matching 9 bases. The CDR3 extends over 12 amino acids. Germline V gives CDR1 SQVTM, CDR2 ANQGSEA. V was pared by 6 bases and J by 4 bases, with 3 bases of the junction left unmatched. CDR3 loop: CSVNRGPTEAFF. In nucleotides, the CDR3 is TGCAGCGTGAACAGGGGGCCCACTGAAGCTTTCTTT. Based on the CDR3 plus reference TRBV29-1 and TRBJ1-1, the full variable domain is SAVISQKPSRDICQRGTSLTIQCQVDSQVTMMFWYRQQPGQSLTLIATANQGSEATYESGFVIDKFPISRPNLTFSTLTVSNMSPEDSSIYLCSVNRGPTEAFFGQGTRLTVV.

The J gene is TRBJ1-5, the V gene TRBV6-1; D gene unclear. V lost 5 bases, J lost 0 bases, and 11 bases lay in between. Per the germline V gene, CDR1 is MNHNS and CDR2 is SASEGT. The CDR3 contains 15 residues. CDR3: CASSNQDNSNQPQHF. The CDR3 DNA is TGTGCCAGCAGTAACCAGGATAATAGCAATCAGCCCCAGCATTTT.

This chain uses TRBV5-4 with TRBJ2-1; no clear D gene. V was shortened by 0 bases and J by 6 bases, with 10 bases between the two germline ends. Germline V gene data show CDR1 as SGHNT and CDR2 as YYREEE (reference sequence). This CDR3 is 14 amino acids long. The CDR3 DNA is TGTGCCAGCAGCTTGGCTGGGTCCGGCAATGAGCAGTTCTTC. It translates to CASSLAGSGNEQFF.

The chain carries TRBV7-2 and TRBJ1-1; the D is unclear. Trimming cost V 5 bases and J 1 base, with 11 bases left between them. This CDR3 has 14 amino acids. Germline loops: CDR1 SGHTA, CDR2 FQGNSA. The CDR3 DNA is TGTGCCAGCAGCCAAAGAGCCGCGAACACTGAAGCTTTCTTT. This translates into CASSQRAANTEAFF. The variable domain in full, with the rest retrieved from reference TRBV7-2 and TRBJ1-1, is GAGVSQSPSNKVTEKGKDVELRCDPISGHTALYWYRQSLGQGLEFLIYFQGNSAPDKSGLPSDRFSAERTGGSVSTLTIQRTQQEDSAVYLCASSQRAANTEAFFGQGTRLTVV.

The chain is built from TRBV10-3 and TRBJ1-1; D is undetermined. This CDR3 spans 13 amino acids. The ends were cut back, 0 bases at V and 6 bases at J, with 8 bases in the middle. Germline loops: CDR1 ENHRY, CDR2 SYGVKD. The CDR3 loop reads CAISESKGSEAFF. The DNA for the CDR3 is TGTGCCATCAGTGAGTCGAAAGGTTCTGAAGCTTTCTTT.

This clone showed up just once. The genes are TRBV5-1 and TRBJ2-5; a possible D gene is TRBD2 (6 bases). Deletions cut 4 bases from V and 5 bases from J, with 18 bases between. Germline V gene lookup returns CDR1 SGHRS and CDR2 YFSETQ. The CDR3 totals 15 residues. The CDR3 is CASSPAGGWGETQYF. Here the CDR3 DNA reads TGCGCCAGCAGCCCGGCCGGGGGTTGGGGCGAGACCCAGTACTTC.

This sequence joins TRBV16 and TRBJ2-1; tentatively, D is TRBD1 (6 bases). Germline V gives CDR1 KGHSY, CDR2 FQNENV. Trimming removed 0 bases from V and 5 bases from J, with 20 bases in between. This CDR3 contains 18 residues. Written as DNA, the CDR3 is TGTGCCAGCAGCCAATCAGGGGTTTCCAGGGGAAGGGACAATGAGCAGTTCTTC. It codes for CASSQSGVSRGRDNEQFF.

This clone appeared once. For the CDR3, the DNA is TGTGCCTGGAGGACGGCGGGGGGGCCCTTGGAGACCCAGTACTTC. Translation: CAWRTAGGPLETQYF. The V and J genes are TRBV30 and TRBJ2-5; 9 nucleotides match TRBD2. The germline V gene has CDR1 GTSNPN and CDR2 SVGIG (reference sequence). The CDR3 runs 15 residues. Germline trimming cut 3 bases from V and 5 bases from J; bases unmatched to any gene: 10.

The rearrangement joins TRBV5-3 to TRBJ1-1; perhaps TRBD1 as D (5 bases). TRBV5-3 qualifies as an ORF whose function is uncertain. V was cut by 0 bases and J by 1 base, with 7 bases left in between. The CDR3 sequence is 14 residues long. This CDR3 is CARSLVGANTEAFF. The CDR3, as DNA: TGTGCCAGAAGCTTGGTAGGGGCGAACACTGAAGCTTTCTTT.

The chain couples TRBV12-5 to TRBJ1-6; D might be TRBD1 (5 bases). The CDR3 runs to 13 residues. CDR1 is LGHNT, CDR2 FRNRAP, per germline. V gave up 6 bases and J gave up 6 bases, with 9 bases separating them. In DNA form, the CDR3 reads TGTGCTAGTGGGGGGACCCCTAATTCACCCCTCCACTTT. This encodes CASGGTPNSPLHF.

J is TRBJ2-5 and V is TRBV28; no definite D call. The CDR3 length is 16 residues. The V end lost 4 bases, the J end lost 2 bases, and 17 bases lay between the germline ends. Germline CDR1 is MDHEN and CDR2 is SYDVKM. The CDR3 DNA sequence: TGTGCCAGCAGTTCCTACCAGATTGGGCCTCAAGAGACCCAGTACTTC. It encodes CASSSYQIGPQETQYF.

The rearrangement uses TRBV7-2 and TRBJ1-6; no clear D gene. CDR1 SGHTA and CDR2 FQGNSA come from the germline V gene. V lost 0 bases and J 8 bases, leaving 5 bases between the germline ends. The CDR3 is 13 residues long. CDR3 nucleotide sequence: TGTGCCAGCAGCTTAGCGGGCGATTCACCCCTCCACTTT. It translates to CASSLAGDSPLHF. The full variable domain, its missing parts supplied by reference TRBV7-2 and TRBJ1-6, is GAGVSQSPSNKVTEKGKDVELRCDPISGHTALYWYRQSLGQGLEFLIYFQGNSAPDKSGLPSDRFSAERTGGSVSTLTIQRTQQEDSAVYLCASSLAGDSPLHFGNGTRLTVT.

This chain joins TRBV6-1 and TRBJ2-3, with 12 nucleotides matching TRBD2. Germline CDR1 is MNHNS and CDR2 is SASEGT. The CDR3 extends over 16 amino acids. Trimming removed 2 bases from V and 5 bases from J; junction bases left unmatched: 5. The CDR3 DNA reads as TGTGCCAGCAGTGAATCTAGCGGGGGGGCCTTAGATACGCAGTATTTT. Encoded protein: CASSESSGGALDTQYF.

V gene TRBV5-1 combines with J gene TRBJ1-1; D not certain. Germline values: CDR1 SGHRS, CDR2 YFSETQ. This CDR3 spans 18 amino acids. V lost 0 bases and J 0 bases, leaving 18 bases between the germline ends. Here the CDR3 DNA reads TGCGCCAGCAGCTTGGTTGGACGGAAGAGGAATCTGAACACTGAAGCTTTCTTT. It is translated as CASSLVGRKRNLNTEAFF.

The genes are TRBV5-4 and TRBJ1-2; a weak D match, TRBD1 (6 bases). CDR1 SGHNT and CDR2 YYREEE come from the germline V gene (reference sequence). V lost 4 bases and J lost 8, with 24 bases in between. The CDR3 runs 16 residues. CDR3 amino acids: CASSPGQQGIRGGYTF. DNA for the CDR3: TGTGCCAGCAGCCCCGGACAGCAAGGTATTCGGGGGGGCTACACCTTC.

This sequence joins TRBV10-3 and TRBJ1-6; no firm D call. Trimming removed 3 bases from V and 4 bases from J, with 1 base in between. The CDR3 totals 12 residues. The V gene's germline CDR1 is ENHRY and CDR2 SYGVKD. The CDR3 spells CAISEYNSPLHF. CDR3 in DNA: TGTGCCATCAGTGAATATAATTCACCCCTCCACTTT.

Points on this clone: This CDR3 is also generated by other DNA sequences in the sample. The V call is TRBV7-2, the J call TRBJ2-7; 8 bases are a match to TRBD2. The CDR3 runs 14 residues. Trimming at V came to 1 base and at J to 4 bases, leaving 3 bases not matched to a gene. Per germline, CDR1 SGHTA and CDR2 FQGNSA. The CDR3 sequence is CASSLGRGVYEQYF. CDR3 nucleotides: TGTGCCAGCAGCTTAGGGCGGGGGGTTTACGAGCAGTACTTC.

This clone was observed once. CDR3: CASSSTHRGNFRSYTF. CDR3 DNA: TGTGCCAGCAGTTCAACCCACAGGGGAAACTTTAGGAGCTACACCTTC. The chain couples TRBV28 to TRBJ1-2, with 7 bases identical to TRBD1. The CDR3 loop spans 16 amino acids. The germline V gene has CDR1 MDHEN and CDR2 SYDVKM. With 4 bases clipped from V and 9 bases from J, the junction kept 17 bases outside the gene matches.

This clone was seen once. This CDR3 reads CARTDRGDEQYF. In DNA form, the CDR3 reads TGTGCCAGAACGGACAGGGGGGACGAGCAGTACTTC. V gene TRBV5-3 combines with J gene TRBJ2-5; 10 bases fit TRBD1. The J call may be in error: the DNA end matches TRBJ2-7 better. TRBV5-3 is an ORF for which the function is uncertain. The CDR3 is 12 residues long.

This chain uses TRBV29-1 with TRBJ2-1; maybe TRBD2 (7 bases). Per the germline V gene, CDR1 is SQVTM and CDR2 is ANQGSEA. V lost 7 bases to trimming and J lost 5 bases, with 12 bases between them. The CDR3 consists of 12 residues. Here the CDR3 reads CSAGGPNNEQFF. CDR3 nucleotide sequence: TGCAGCGCCGGGGGGCCTAACAATGAGCAGTTCTTC.

V is TRBV30 and J is TRBJ2-5; D is perhaps TRBD1 or TRBD2 (5 bases each). With 5 bases removed from V and 5 bases from J, the gap between germline ends came to 21 bases. The CDR3 spans 15 residues. In germline, CDR1 is GTSNPN, CDR2 SVGIG (reference sequence). This chain's CDR3 is CAWGFWGKRFETQYF. The CDR3 coding sequence is TGTGCCTGGGGGTTTTGGGGGAAGAGGTTCGAGACCCAGTACTTC.

The J gene is TRBJ2-2, the V gene TRBV6-5; D may be TRBD1 or TRBD2 (5 bases each). The CDR3 contains 15 residues. Trimming shortened V by 5 bases and J by 4 bases, and 14 bases separated the two germline ends. Germline CDR1 reads MNHEY; CDR2 reads SVGAGI. The CDR3 nucleotides are TGTGCCAGCAGTAGGGACGGCATTTTCACCGGGGAGCTGTTTTTT. Protein sequence: CASSRDGIFTGELFF.

The genes are TRBV7-8 and TRBJ1-1, with D possibly TRBD1 on 5 matching bases. Germline V gene lookup returns CDR1 SGHVS and CDR2 FQNEAQ. This CDR3 spans 16 amino acids. Between the trimmed V and J ends, which lost 5 bases and 1 base, there was a span of 17 bases. Here the CDR3 reads CASSTQPGLRNTEAFF. The CDR3 nucleotides are TGTGCCAGCAGCACACAACCGGGACTCAGGAACACTGAAGCTTTCTTT.

The chain links TRBV9 to TRBJ1-1; a weak D match, TRBD1 (5 bases). The CDR3 is 14 amino acids. From germline, CDR1 is SGDLS and CDR2 YYNGEE. Trimming removed 0 bases at V and 5 bases at J, with 11 bases between. The DNA of the CDR3 is TGTGCCAGCAGCGTAGATCCGGGACGGACTGAAGCTTTCTTT. It is translated as CASSVDPGRTEAFF.